This passage covers 13 T cell receptor beta chains from one sample sequenced in a study of chemoradiotherapy in HPV16-positive cancers. Sequencing was performed with immunoSEQ multiplex PCR; in TCRdb, only in-frame clones are kept and a portion is missing. The sample shows about 3,500 clones, approximately 93% of them seen only once. The sample here was taken from a patient who underwent chemoradiotherapy. The receptors originated from a human donor with HPV-associated anogenital cancer.

The chain couples TRBV4-1 to TRBJ1-3; D call uncertain. Germline CDR1 MGHRA, CDR2 YSYEKL. The V end was cut by 2 bases, the J end by 2 bases, with 16 bases between. CDR3 length: 17 residues. The DNA for the CDR3 is TGCGCCAGCAGCCAATTTTACGACCGCTGGGCTGGAAACACCATATATTTT. Its translation: CASSQFYDRWAGNTIYF.

The chain recombines TRBV4-2 with TRBJ1-4; D gene unclear. CDR1 LGHNA and CDR2 YNFKEQ come from the germline V gene. The V gene lost 0 bases and the J gene lost 2 bases, with 7 bases spanning the gap. The CDR3 has 15 amino acids. The CDR3 loop reads CASSQDLGTNEKLFF. CDR3 sequence (DNA): TGTGCCAGCAGCCAAGATCTTGGCACTAATGAAAAACTGTTTTTT.

V usage is TRBV7-2 and J usage is TRBJ1-3; maybe TRBD1 (5 bases). CDR3 length: 16 residues. V lost 1 base and J 2 bases, leaving 12 bases between the germline ends. Germline V gene data show CDR1 as SGHTA and CDR2 as FQGNSA. The CDR3 sequence: CASSLGVVGAGNTIYF. CDR3 DNA: TGTGCCAGCAGCTTAGGCGTGGTGGGGGCTGGAAACACCATATATTTT.

The J gene is TRBJ1-6, the V gene TRBV11-2; the D is unclear. V dropped 1 base and J dropped 5 bases, with 15 bases sitting between them. Germline values: CDR1 SGHAT, CDR2 FQNNGV. CDR3 length equals 17 residues. The CDR3 protein is CASSLAAPGKNNSPLHF. The CDR3, as DNA: TGTGCCAGCAGCTTAGCAGCCCCCGGGAAGAATAATTCACCCCTCCACTTT. The complete variable domain, with remaining parts taken from reference TRBV11-2 and TRBJ1-6, reads EAGVAQSPRYKIIEKRQSVAFWCNPISGHATLYWYQQILGQGPKLLIQFQNNGVVDDSQLPKDRFSAERLKGVDSTLKIQPAKLEDSAVYLCASSLAAPGKNNSPLHFGNGTRLTVT.

The chain combines TRBV6-5 with TRBJ1-1; TRBD1 is a possible D gene (5 bases). Germline CDR1 and CDR2: MNHEY and SVGAGI. Trimming removed 4 bases at V and 2 bases at J, with 11 bases between. This CDR3 contains 14 residues. Written as DNA, the CDR3 is TGTGCCAGCAGTTCTCCCGGGGGAAACACTGAAGCTTTCTTT. Its protein product is CASSSPGGNTEAFF.

The chain uses TRBV19 and TRBJ2-1, with no clear D. The CDR3 consists of 11 residues. Germline-derived CDR1 and CDR2 are LNHDA and SQIVND (reference sequence). Trimming cost V 5 bases and J 3 bases, with 2 bases left between them. The CDR3 bases are TGTGCCAGTAGTTACTACAATGAGCAGTTCTTC. It codes for CASSYYNEQFF.

V usage is TRBV9 and J usage is TRBJ1-1; weak D call: TRBD1 (5 bases). Trimming shortened V by 2 bases and J by 5 bases, and 7 bases separated the two germline ends. This CDR3 region has 12 residues. Germline V gene sequence: CDR1 SGDLS, CDR2 YYNGEE. The CDR3 region is CASSVEGTEAFF. CDR3 in DNA: TGTGCCAGCAGCGTGGAGGGGACTGAAGCTTTCTTT.

The chain has TRBV30 and TRBJ1-1; TRBD1 might be the D (6 bases). V lost 1 base and J lost 6, with 18 bases in between. This CDR3 region has 15 residues. From germline, CDR1 is GTSNPN and CDR2 SVGIG (reference sequence). In DNA, the CDR3 is TGTGCCTGGAGTGGCCGGGACACTGAAGCTCCTGAAGCTTTCTTT. This sequence encodes CAWSGRDTEAPEAFF.

V is TRBV9 and J is TRBJ2-1, with TRBD2 identical over 9 bases. The V gene end was trimmed by 4 bases and the J gene end by 8 bases; junction bases not matched to a gene: 10. CDR1 is SGDLS and CDR2 is YYNGEE in the germline V gene. This CDR3 has 15 residues. The CDR3 DNA reads TGTGCCAGCAGCCTTAGCGGGGGCCGACCGGATGAGCAGTTCTTC. This codes for CASSLSGGRPDEQFF. Filled out from reference TRBV9 and TRBJ2-1, the complete variable domain reads DSGVTQTPKHLITATGQRVTLRCSPRSGDLSVYWYQQSLDQGLQFLIQYYNGEERAKGNILERFSAQQFPDLHSELNLSSLELGDSALYFCASSLSGGRPDEQFFGPGTRLTVL.

The count of this clone is one. This sequence joins TRBV19 and TRBJ1-1; possible D gene TRBD1, 5 bases. CDR1 and CDR2 (germline): LNHDA, SQIVND (reference sequence). CDR3 length equals 19 residues. The germline V and J ends were trimmed by 1 base and 0 bases, with 21 bases remaining between them. Written as DNA, the CDR3 is TGTGCCAGTAGTATAGTATTGTCCCACAGGTCCAGCTTGAACACTGAAGCTTTCTTT. Its translation is CASSIVLSHRSSLNTEAFF.

The V call is TRBV7-2, the J call TRBJ1-3, with D uncertain. The germline V gene has CDR1 SGHTA and CDR2 FQGNSA. V was cut by 5 bases and J by 3 bases, with 2 bases left in between. CDR3 length: 11 amino acids. The CDR3: CASSVGNTIYF. The CDR3 region has the DNA TGTGCCAGCAGCGTTGGAAACACCATATATTTT.

The chain has TRBV19 and TRBJ2-2; TRBD1 aligns across 10 bases. The V gene end was trimmed by 5 bases and the J gene end by 4 bases; junction bases not matched to a gene: 7. Germline assignment: CDR1 LNHDA and CDR2 SQIVND (reference sequence). This CDR3 region has 16 residues. CDR3 protein: CASSPLDRGFTGELFF. CDR3 DNA sequence: TGTGCCAGTAGTCCCTTGGACAGGGGGTTCACCGGGGAGCTGTTTTTT.

This sequence joins TRBV5-6 and TRBJ2-1; unclear D gene. Germline CDR1 and CDR2: SGHDT and YYEEEE. The CDR3 totals 14 residues. The V and J ends lost 2 bases and 7 bases respectively, with 13 bases between them. The CDR3 DNA is TGTGCCAGCAGCTTACTTACCCAAGGGAATGAGCAGTTCTTC. It translates to CASSLLTQGNEQFF.